Shown below are 23 T cell receptor beta chains from a single sample sequenced in a study of human T cells and chemical hapten exposure. Time point given: patch test 1, 2 weeks after DPC sensitization. Treatment given: therapeutic diphenylcyclopropenone sensitization with weekly scalp DPC. TCRdb processed the RACE reads anew with MiXCR; each CDR3 protein has one entry. Among more than 65,000 distinct CDR3 sequences listed, 6% to 9% were seen once. The input for sequencing was whole blood, taken in connection with sensitization to the hapten diphenylcyclopropenone (DPC). The receptors were sampled from a woman in her thirties with alopecia areata. Some clones in this sample may be carry-over from other donors' samples.

This clonotype was counted at least ten times. V and J are TRBV15 and TRBJ2-1; TRBD2 might be the D (6 bases). CDR3 size: 14 residues. V lost 0 bases and J lost 15, with 18 bases in between. The germline gives CDR1 LNHNV, CDR2 YYDKDF (reference sequence). The CDR3 bases are TGTGCCACCAGCAGAGATTTGGCGGGAAGGTTCCCGTTCTTC. As protein: CATSRDLAGRFPFF.

This clonotype came up many times. The rearrangement links TRBV2 to TRBJ1-6; possible D gene TRBD1, 5 bases. CDR1 and CDR2 from the germline V gene are SNHLY and FYNNEI. This CDR3 is 15 amino acids long. V was clipped by 4 bases and J by 8 bases, with 15 bases between them. CDR3 in DNA: TGTGCCAGCAGTGTCCAACCGGGGCCGGATTCACCCCTCCACTTT. Translating it yields CASSVQPGPDSPLHF.

In this sample, this clonotype turned up many times. V usage is TRBV18 and J usage is TRBJ1-2; no clear D gene. The germline V gene encodes CDR1 KGHSH and CDR2 LQKENI. The CDR3 extends over 17 amino acids. The V end lost 6 bases, the J end lost 1 base, and 21 bases lay between the germline ends. In DNA form, the CDR3 reads TGTGCCAGCTCCCAAGAGACCGGATTCGGTCTTAACTATGGCTACACCTTC. It yields the protein CASSQETGFGLNYGYTF.

This clonotype was counted between two and nine times. A read error may produce the germline difference seen at one junction end. The chain combines TRBV20-1 with TRBJ2-3, with 11 bases aligning to TRBD2. Germline loops: CDR1 DFQATT, CDR2 SNEGSKA (reference sequence). This CDR3 is built from 16 residues. CDR3 loop: CSARVLAGASTDTQYF. The CDR3 DNA sequence: TGCAGTGCGAGAGTACTAGCGGGGGCTAGCACAGATACGCAGTATTTT.

This clonotype showed up many times. The chain carries TRBV20-1 and TRBJ2-7; 10 bases agree with TRBD2. V shed 4 bases and J 4 bases; nucleotides not matched to a gene: 7. This CDR3 has 14 amino acids. Germline V lookup: CDR1 DFQATT, CDR2 SNEGSKA (reference sequence). CDR3 region: CSATIAGGLYEQYF. CDR3 DNA: TGCAGTGCTACTATAGCGGGGGGACTTTACGAGCAGTACTTC.

This clonotype was found many times. This sequence joins TRBV29-1 and TRBJ2-5, with a possible D match to TRBD2 (5 bases). Looked up from germline, CDR1 is SQVTM and CDR2 is ANQGSEA. Trimming took off 4 bases at V and 2 bases at J, with 14 bases between the two ends. The CDR3 is 14 residues long. CDR3 sequence (DNA): TGCAGCGTTGTGCCGGGAAACTCTCAAGAGACCCAGTACTTC. This encodes CSVVPGNSQETQYF.

Many counts were recorded for this clonotype. V is TRBV9 and J is TRBJ2-3; D not resolved. The germline gives CDR1 SGDLS, CDR2 YYNGEE. Trimming left V 2 bases short and J 2 bases short, with 9 bases between. The CDR3 contains 14 residues. The CDR3 is CASSVGLYTDTQYF. CDR3 DNA: TGTGCCAGCAGCGTGGGGTTATACACAGATACGCAGTATTTT.

This clonotype occurred many times. The J gene is TRBJ1-1, the V gene TRBV6-5; 9 nucleotides match TRBD1. The trim removed 6 bases at V and 5 bases at J, leaving 7 bases unmatched. The CDR3 has 14 amino acids. Germline V gene sequence: CDR1 MNHEY, CDR2 SVGAGI. CDR3 region: CASSKQGAGTEAFF. CDR3 sequence (DNA): TGTGCCAGCAGCAAACAGGGGGCGGGTACTGAAGCTTTCTTT.

This clonotype came up once. This chain joins TRBV11-2 and TRBJ2-3; 12 bases line up with TRBD1. V lost 3 bases and J lost 0; bases outside the gene matches: 7. Germline CDR1 is SGHAT and CDR2 is FQNNGV. The CDR3 covers 18 residues. The CDR3, as DNA: TGTGCCAGCAGCTTCCTCTTGGGACAGGGGGCGAGCACAGATACGCAGTATTTT. Translated: CASSFLLGQGASTDTQYF. Full variable domain (missing parts from reference TRBV11-2 and TRBJ2-3): EAGVAQSPRYKIIEKRQSVAFWCNPISGHATLYWYQQILGQGPKLLIQFQNNGVVDDSQLPKDRFSAERLKGVDSTLKIQPAKLEDSAVYLCASSFLLGQGASTDTQYFGPGTRLTVL.

On this clonotype itself: Mismatch with germline at one junction end may stem from a read error. This chain joins TRBV9 and TRBJ1-3; TRBD1 matches 9 bases. The germline V gene has CDR1 SGDLS and CDR2 YYNGEE. The CDR3 is made up of 16 amino acids. The CDR3 sequence is CACSEGLQGAQHTIYF. For the CDR3, the DNA is TGTGCCTGCAGCGAAGGGTTACAGGGGGCGCAACACACCATATATTTT.

This clonotype was seen many times. The CDR3 nucleotides are TGTGCCAGCAGCGGACGGACAGGGGGCACAGATACGCAGTATTTT. Protein: CASSGRTGGTDTQYF. The J gene is TRBJ2-3, the V gene TRBV2; TRBD1 matches at 9 bases. The CDR3 sequence is 15 residues long. The V gene's germline CDR1 is SNHLY and CDR2 FYNNEI. The V segment lost 6 bases and the J segment 1 base; nucleotides outside the gene matches: 5.

This clonotype was picked up many times. The chain employs TRBV25-1 and TRBJ1-1; no clear D. V lost 2 bases and J 5 bases, leaving 12 bases between the germline ends. Germline V gives CDR1 MGHDK, CDR2 SYGVNS. This CDR3 is 14 amino acids long. The CDR3 coding sequence is TGTGCCAGCAGTGAAGCCCGGACGGTGACTGAAGCTTTCTTT. Translation gives CASSEARTVTEAFF.

At least ten counts were recorded for this clonotype. This chain uses TRBV5-1 with TRBJ1-2; TRBD1 might be the D (6 bases). The CDR3 runs 14 residues. The germline V and J ends were trimmed by 4 bases and 4 bases, with 14 bases remaining between them. CDR1 and CDR2 (germline): SGHRS, YFSETQ. CDR3 region: CASSADTGPYGYTF. The CDR3 coding sequence is TGCGCCAGCAGCGCAGATACAGGGCCCTATGGCTACACCTTC.

The chain is built from TRBV27 and TRBJ2-7, with 7 bases matching TRBD1. This CDR3 contains 13 residues. The germline CDR1 and CDR2 sequences are MNHEY and SMNVEV (reference sequence). After removal of 2 bases from V and 7 bases from J, the junction contained 5 bases not matched to a gene. CDR3 DNA: TGTGCCAGCAGTTTAAGGCCCAGGGGGGAGCAGTACTTC. Translated: CASSLRPRGEQYF.

The chain joins TRBV5-1 to TRBJ2-3; TRBD2 aligns across 14 bases. V lost 3 bases, J lost 3 bases, and 3 bases stayed unmatched. Germline CDR1 reads SGHRS; CDR2 reads YFSETQ. The CDR3 is made up of 16 amino acids. Here the CDR3 reads CASSWGTSGGTDTQYF. The CDR3 region has the DNA TGCGCCAGCAGCTGGGGGACTAGCGGGGGAACAGATACGCAGTATTTT.

This clonotype was counted ten times or more. The V gene is TRBV20-1, the J gene TRBJ2-5, with D tentatively TRBD2 (5 bases). Germline V CDR1 and CDR2: DFQATT, SNEGSKA (reference sequence). The CDR3 runs 12 residues. V lost 6 bases to trimming and J lost 4 bases, with 12 bases between them. Here the CDR3 DNA reads TGCAGTGCCATTAGCGCAACAGAGACCCAGTACTTC. Translation gives CSAISATETQYF.

This clonotype was seen ten or more times. The chain combines TRBV12-3 or TRBV12-4 with TRBJ1-1; D is unclear. The CDR3 consists of 12 residues. V lost 5 bases and J 4 bases, leaving 8 bases between the germline ends. The CDR3 DNA follows: TGTGCCAGCAGTCGGACGAGCACTGAAGCTTTCTTT. It yields the protein CASSRTSTEAFF.

The chain has TRBV11-2 and TRBJ2-5; the D gene is possibly TRBD1 (6 bases). The CDR3 contains 15 residues. Germline loops: CDR1 SGHAT, CDR2 FQNNGV. V was pared by 3 bases and J by 0 bases, with 11 bases between. The CDR3 DNA follows: TGTGCCAGCAGCTTTGGGGGCTCATACCAAGAGACCCAGTACTTC. It codes for CASSFGGSYQETQYF. The entire variable domain, with the rest obtained from reference TRBV11-2 and TRBJ2-5, is as follows: EAGVAQSPRYKIIEKRQSVAFWCNPISGHATLYWYQQILGQGPKLLIQFQNNGVVDDSQLPKDRFSAERLKGVDSTLKIQPAKLEDSAVYLCASSFGGSYQETQYFGPGTRLLVL.

For this clonotype: A clone one base away is much larger, so this may be a read error. The CDR3 DNA reads TGCAGCGTTGGGGCAGAATACAATGAGCAGTTCTTC. Its translation: CSVGAEYNEQFF. This chain joins TRBV29-1 and TRBJ2-1; no clear D. Germline loops: CDR1 SQVTM, CDR2 ANQGSEA. Trimming took 4 bases from V and 4 from J, leaving 8 bases between them. The CDR3 is 12 amino acids.

The table lists this clonotype with a few counts. The chain links TRBV6-5 to TRBJ2-1; 8 bases align to TRBD2. The CDR3 contains 14 residues. Germline values: CDR1 MNHEY, CDR2 SVGAGI. Trimming at V came to 2 bases and at J to 12 bases, leaving 9 bases not matched to a gene. The CDR3 DNA sequence: TGTGCCAGCAGTTACGGACCGGGGGGGCCGGGGCAGTTCTTC. It translates to CASSYGPGGPGQFF.

The rearrangement joins TRBV18 to TRBJ2-5; 7 nucleotides line up with TRBD1. Germline CDR1 KGHSH, CDR2 LQKENI. V shed 3 bases and J 0 bases; nucleotides not matched to a gene: 4. The CDR3 runs to 15 residues. The CDR3, as DNA: TGTGCCAGCTCACCCATGACAGGGTACCAAGAGACCCAGTACTTC. This codes for CASSPMTGYQETQYF. Full variable domain (remainder filled in from reference TRBV18 and TRBJ2-5): NAGVMQNPRHLVRRRGQEARLRCSPMKGHSHVYWYRQLPEEGLKFMVYLQKENIIDESGMPKERFSAEFPKEGPSILRIQQVVRGDSAAYFCASSPMTGYQETQYFGPGTRLLVL.

In its sample, this clonotype was seen a few times. The J gene is TRBJ2-3, the V gene TRBV9, with D uncertain. The CDR3 has 15 residues. From germline, CDR1 is SGDLS and CDR2 YYNGEE. V lost 3 bases and J 1 base, leaving 12 bases between the germline ends. The CDR3, as DNA: TGTGCCAGCAGCGCCCATGTGGGCGGCACAGATACGCAGTATTTT. It yields the protein CASSAHVGGTDTQYF.

The V and J genes are TRBV12-3 or TRBV12-4 and TRBJ2-3, with D maybe TRBD1 (5 bases). V was cut by 6 bases and J by 0 bases, with 10 bases left in between. The CDR3 loop spans 14 amino acids. CDR3 nucleotide sequence: TGTGCCAGCAGCCAGGGTGCGAGCACAGATACGCAGTATTTT. It codes for CASSQGASTDTQYF.